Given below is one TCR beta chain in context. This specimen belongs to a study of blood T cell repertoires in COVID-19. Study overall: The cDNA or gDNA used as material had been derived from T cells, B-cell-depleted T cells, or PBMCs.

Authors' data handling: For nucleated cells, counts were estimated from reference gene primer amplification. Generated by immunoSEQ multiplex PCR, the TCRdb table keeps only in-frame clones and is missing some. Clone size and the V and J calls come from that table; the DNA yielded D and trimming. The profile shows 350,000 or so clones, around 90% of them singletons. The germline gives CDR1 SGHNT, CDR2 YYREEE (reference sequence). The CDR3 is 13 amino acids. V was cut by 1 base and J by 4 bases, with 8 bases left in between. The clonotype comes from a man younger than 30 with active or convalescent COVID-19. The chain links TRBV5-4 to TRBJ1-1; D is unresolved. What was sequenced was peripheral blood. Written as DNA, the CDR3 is TGTGCCAGCAGCTTGATCAGAGGCACTGAAGCTTTCTTT. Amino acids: CASSLIRGTEAFF.